The T cell receptor beta chain described here comes from a study of OX40 agonist ivuxolimab in advanced cancers. Study in general: Patients were dosed intravenously with ivuxolimab at 0.01 to 10 mg/kg every 2 weeks. Patients receiving dose escalation had hepatocellular carcinoma, melanoma, renal cell or head and neck cancer. With a range of roughly 23 to 79, age averaged approximately 60 years, and about 83% were male. Study-wide findings and caveats: CD8+ T cells showed, on average, more clonal expansion than CD4+ cells.

Worth noting for this clone: Its antigen is still unknown.

TCRdb keeps only in-frame clones here, not all; method: immunoSEQ multiplex PCR. The sample lists around 75,000 clones, about 90% occurring once. There are 13 residues in the CDR3. V lost 2 bases to trimming and J lost 7 bases; unmatched junction nucleotides: 7. The germline CDR1 and CDR2 sequences are GTSNPN and SVGIG (reference sequence). This sequence originates from an adult with an advanced solid tumor such as melanoma, head and neck, liver or kidney cancer. The chain employs TRBV30 and TRBJ1-2, with 7 positions matching TRBD1. Sequencing was performed on CD4+ or CD8+ T cells sorted from blood, taken in a trial of the OX40 agonist ivuxolimab. The CDR3 spells CAWSPAYRGGYTF. Here the CDR3 DNA reads TGTGCCTGGAGTCCCGCCTACAGGGGTGGCTACACCTTC.